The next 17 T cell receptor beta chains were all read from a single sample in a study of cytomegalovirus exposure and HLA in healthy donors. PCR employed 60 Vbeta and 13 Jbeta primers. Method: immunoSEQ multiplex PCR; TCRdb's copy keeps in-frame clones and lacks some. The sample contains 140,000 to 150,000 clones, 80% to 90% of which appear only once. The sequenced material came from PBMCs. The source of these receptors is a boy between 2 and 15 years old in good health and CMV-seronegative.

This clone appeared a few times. This CDR3 reads CASSLRTGGRTDTQYF. The CDR3 DNA reads as TGCGCCAGCAGCTTGCGGACTGGCGGGAGGACAGATACGCAGTATTTT. The rearrangement joins TRBV5-1 to TRBJ2-3, with 8 bases matching TRBD2. From germline, CDR1 is SGHRS and CDR2 YFSETQ. V was pared by 1 base and J by 3 bases, with 7 bases of the junction left unmatched. The length of the CDR3 is 16 residues.

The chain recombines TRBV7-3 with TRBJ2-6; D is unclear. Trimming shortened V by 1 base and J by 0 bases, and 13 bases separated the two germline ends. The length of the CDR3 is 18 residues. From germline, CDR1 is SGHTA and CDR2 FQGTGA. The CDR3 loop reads CASSLNPPRNSGANVLTF. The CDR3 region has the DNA TGTGCCAGCAGCTTAAACCCCCCTAGAAACTCTGGGGCCAACGTCCTGACTTTC.

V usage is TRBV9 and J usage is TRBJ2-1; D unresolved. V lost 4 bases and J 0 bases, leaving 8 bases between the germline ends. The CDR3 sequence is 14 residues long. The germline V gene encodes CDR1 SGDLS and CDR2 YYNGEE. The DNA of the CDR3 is TGTGCCAGCAGCCCAAGGAGCTCCTACAATGAGCAGTTCTTC. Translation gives CASSPRSSYNEQFF.

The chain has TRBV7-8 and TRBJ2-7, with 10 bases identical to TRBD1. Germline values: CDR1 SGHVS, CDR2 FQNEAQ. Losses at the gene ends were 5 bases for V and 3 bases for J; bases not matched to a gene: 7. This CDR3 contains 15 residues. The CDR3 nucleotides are TGTGCCAGCAGCCCGAGACAGGGGGCAGGCTACGAGCAGTACTTC. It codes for CASSPRQGAGYEQYF.

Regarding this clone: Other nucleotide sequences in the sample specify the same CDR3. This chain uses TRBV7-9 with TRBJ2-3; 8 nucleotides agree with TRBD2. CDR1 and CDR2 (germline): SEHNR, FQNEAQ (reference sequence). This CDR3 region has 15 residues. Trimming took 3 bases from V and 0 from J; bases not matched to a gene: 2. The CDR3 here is CASSFGLASTDTQYF. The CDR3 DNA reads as TGTGCCAGCAGCTTTGGACTAGCTAGCACAGATACGCAGTATTTT.

The CDR3 DNA reads TGTGCCAGCATTCGAAAGGGTCCAACGGGACAGCCCTACGAGCAGTACTTC. Residues: CASIRKGPTGQPYEQYF. The rearrangement links TRBV6-4 to TRBJ2-7, with 7 bases matching TRBD1. The germline gives CDR1 MRHNA, CDR2 SNTAGT. V lost 7 bases, J lost 2 bases, and 17 bases stayed unmatched. The length of the CDR3 is 17 residues.

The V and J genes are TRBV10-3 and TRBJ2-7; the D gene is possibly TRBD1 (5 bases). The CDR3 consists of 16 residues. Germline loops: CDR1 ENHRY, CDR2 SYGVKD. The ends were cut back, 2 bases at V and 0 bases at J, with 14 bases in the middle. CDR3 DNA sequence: TGTGCCATCAGTGAGAAGACAGAGCTGAGCTCCTACGAGCAGTACTTC. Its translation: CAISEKTELSSYEQYF.

CDR3 sequence (DNA): TGTGCCAGCAGTTTACCGGCGGGAGGGCCAATCCGAAGTTACAATGAGCAGTTCTTC. This codes for CASSLPAGGPIRSYNEQFF. The chain joins TRBV27 to TRBJ2-1; 9 bases are shared with TRBD2. Germline CDR1 MNHEY, CDR2 SMNVEV (reference sequence). Unmatched junction bases numbered 15, after V lost 2 bases and J lost 4 bases. This CDR3 contains 19 residues.

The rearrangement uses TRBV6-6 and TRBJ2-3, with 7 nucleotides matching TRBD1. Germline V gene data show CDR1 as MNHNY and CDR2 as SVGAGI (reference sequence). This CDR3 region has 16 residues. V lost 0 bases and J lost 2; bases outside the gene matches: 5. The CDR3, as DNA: TGTGCCAGCAGTTACTCGGCCAGGGGGAACACAGATACGCAGTATTTT. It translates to CASSYSARGNTDTQYF.

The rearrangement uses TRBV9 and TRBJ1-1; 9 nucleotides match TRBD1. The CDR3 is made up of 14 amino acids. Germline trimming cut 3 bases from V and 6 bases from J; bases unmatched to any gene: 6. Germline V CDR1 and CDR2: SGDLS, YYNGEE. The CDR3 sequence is CASSGTGVGSEAFF. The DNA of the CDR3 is TGTGCCAGCAGCGGGACAGGGGTTGGGTCTGAAGCTTTCTTT.

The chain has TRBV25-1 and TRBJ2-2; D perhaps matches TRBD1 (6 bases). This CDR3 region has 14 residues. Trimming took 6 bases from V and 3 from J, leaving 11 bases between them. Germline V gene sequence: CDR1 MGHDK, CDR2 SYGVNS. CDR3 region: CASRTGWDTGELFF. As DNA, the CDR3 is TGTGCCAGCAGAACAGGGTGGGACACCGGGGAGCTGTTTTTT.

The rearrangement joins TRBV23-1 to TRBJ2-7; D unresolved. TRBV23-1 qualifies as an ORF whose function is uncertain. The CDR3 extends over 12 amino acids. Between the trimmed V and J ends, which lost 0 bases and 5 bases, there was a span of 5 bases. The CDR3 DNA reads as TGCGCCAGCAGTCAATCCAGGAACGAGCAGTACTTC. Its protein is CASSQSRNEQYF.

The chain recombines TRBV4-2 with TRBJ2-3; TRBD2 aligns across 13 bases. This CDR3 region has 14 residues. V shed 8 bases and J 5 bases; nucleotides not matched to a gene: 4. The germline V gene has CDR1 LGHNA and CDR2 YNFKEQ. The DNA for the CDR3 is TGTGCCAGCGGGGGACTAGCGGGGAGAGATACGCAGTATTTT. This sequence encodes CASGGLAGRDTQYF.

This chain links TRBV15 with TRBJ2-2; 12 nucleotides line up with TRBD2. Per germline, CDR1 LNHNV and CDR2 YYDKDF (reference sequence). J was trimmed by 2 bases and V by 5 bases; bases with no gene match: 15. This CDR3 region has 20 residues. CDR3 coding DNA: TGTGCCACCAGCCCACGCCCCTCCGGACTAGCGGGAACTAACACCGGGGAGCTGTTTTTT. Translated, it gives CATSPRPSGLAGTNTGELFF. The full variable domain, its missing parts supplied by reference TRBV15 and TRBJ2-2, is DAMVIQNPRYQVTQFGKPVTLSCSQTLNHNVMYWYQQKSSQAPKLLFHYYDKDFNNEADTPDNFQSRRPNTSFCFLDIRSPGLGDTAMYLCATSPRPSGLAGTNTGELFFGEGSRLTVL.

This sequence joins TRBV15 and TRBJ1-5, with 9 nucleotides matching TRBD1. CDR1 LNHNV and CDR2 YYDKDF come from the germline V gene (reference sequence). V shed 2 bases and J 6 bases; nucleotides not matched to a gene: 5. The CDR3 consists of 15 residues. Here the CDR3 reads CATSRITGGGQPQHF. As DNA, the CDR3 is TGTGCCACCAGCAGAATAACAGGGGGCGGTCAGCCCCAGCATTTT.

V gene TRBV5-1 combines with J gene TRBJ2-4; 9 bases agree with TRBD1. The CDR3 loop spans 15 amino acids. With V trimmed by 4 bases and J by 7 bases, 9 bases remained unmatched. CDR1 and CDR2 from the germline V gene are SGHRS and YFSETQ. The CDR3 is CASSTGTGLGNIQYF. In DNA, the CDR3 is TGCGCCAGCAGCACTGGGACAGGGCTTGGTAACATTCAGTACTTC.

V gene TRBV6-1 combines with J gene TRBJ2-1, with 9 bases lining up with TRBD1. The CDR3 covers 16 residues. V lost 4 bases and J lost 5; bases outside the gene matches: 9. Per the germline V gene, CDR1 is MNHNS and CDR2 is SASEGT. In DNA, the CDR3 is TGTGCCAGCAGTGGGGCCACACAGGGGGCCGACAATGAGCAGTTCTTC. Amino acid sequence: CASSGATQGADNEQFF.